The T cell receptor beta chain under discussion was sequenced for a study of CD8 T cells in Susac syndrome. A quantity of roughly 0.5 to 1 ug RNA underwent reverse transcription using random hexamers. By means of immunoSEQ multiplex PCR, TCR beta CDR3 spanning 54 Vbeta and 13 Jbeta underwent amplification. TCRdb recomputed calls from the immunoSEQ multiplex PCR reads with MiXCR, one row per CDR3 protein. The data contain some 170,000 distinct CDR3 sequences, roughly 94% of them singletons. There are 13 residues in the CDR3. Germline lookup yields CDR1 LGHNA and CDR2 YSLEER. Trimming took off 2 bases at V and 8 bases at J, with 13 bases between the two ends.

V gene TRBV4-3 combines with J gene TRBJ2-7; tentatively, D is TRBD2 (6 bases). This TCR derives from a human donor with multiple sclerosis. Sequenced sample: CD4+ T cells from PBMCs. CDR3 coding DNA: TGCGCCAGCAGCCAAACCGGGGGTGACCAGCAGTACTTC. Encoded protein: CASSQTGGDQQYF.